The entry below gives a single T cell receptor beta chain sequence along with its context. The data belong to a study of blood T cell repertoires in COVID-19. Background on the study: Italy, Spain and the United States were the sources of the convalescent and acute COVID-19 samples. Nucleic acid was either cDNA or gDNA, and it came from T cells, B-cell-depleted T cells, or PBMCs.

Clones were read by immunoSEQ multiplex PCR, and TCRdb kept only the in-frame ones, dropping some. The sample consists of 100,000 to 150,000 clones, 84% of them appearing once. Germline-derived CDR1 and CDR2 are MNHEY and SVGEGT. This CDR3 is built from 14 residues. After removal of 4 bases from V and 5 bases from J, the junction contained 7 bases not matched to a gene. The participants were between about 18 and 90 years old and came from about two dozen US areas. Cohorts were determined from participant-reported clinical history. The chain carries TRBV6-2 or TRBV6-3 and TRBJ2-5, with TRBD2 matching 7 bases. The origin of this receptor is a woman younger than 45 who had recovered from COVID-19. Sample: PBMCs or T cells enriched from blood (not recorded which). This chain's CDR3 is CASSSLSGKETQYF. DNA of the CDR3: TGTGCCAGCAGTTCATTAAGCGGGAAGGAGACCCAGTACTTC.